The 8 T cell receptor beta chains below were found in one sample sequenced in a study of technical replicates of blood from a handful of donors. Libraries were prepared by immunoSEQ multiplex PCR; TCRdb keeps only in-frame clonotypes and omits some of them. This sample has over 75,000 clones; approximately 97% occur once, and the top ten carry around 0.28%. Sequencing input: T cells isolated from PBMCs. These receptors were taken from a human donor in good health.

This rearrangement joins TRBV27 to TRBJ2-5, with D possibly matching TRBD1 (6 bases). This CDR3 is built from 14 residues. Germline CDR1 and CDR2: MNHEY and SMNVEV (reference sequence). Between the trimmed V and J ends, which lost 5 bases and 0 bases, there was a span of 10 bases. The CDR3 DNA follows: TGTGCCAGCAGTACCTGGACAGACCAAGAGACCCAGTACTTC. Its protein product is CASSTWTDQETQYF.

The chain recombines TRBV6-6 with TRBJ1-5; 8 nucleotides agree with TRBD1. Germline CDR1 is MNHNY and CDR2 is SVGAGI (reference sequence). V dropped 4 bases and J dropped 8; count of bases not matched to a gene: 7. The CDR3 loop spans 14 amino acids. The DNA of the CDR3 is TGTGCCAGCAGTTTTGGACAGGGAGGGAAGCCCCAGCATTTT. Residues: CASSFGQGGKPQHF.

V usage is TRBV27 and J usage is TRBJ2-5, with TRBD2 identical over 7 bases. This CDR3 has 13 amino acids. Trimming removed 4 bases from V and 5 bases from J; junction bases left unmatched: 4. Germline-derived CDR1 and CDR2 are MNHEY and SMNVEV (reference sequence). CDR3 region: CASSWTRGETQYF. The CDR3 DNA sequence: TGTGCCAGCAGTTGGACTAGGGGTGAGACCCAGTACTTC.

CDR3 sequence: CASSQDLTSGATDTQYF. As DNA, the CDR3 is TGCGCCAGCAGCCAAGACTTAACTAGCGGGGCCACAGATACGCAGTATTTT. The rearrangement joins TRBV4-3 to TRBJ2-3; 10 nucleotides align to TRBD2. The germline V gene encodes CDR1 LGHNA and CDR2 YSLEER. The V and J ends lost 0 bases and 2 bases, in that order; junction bases with no gene match: 5. This CDR3 region has 17 residues.

Written as DNA, the CDR3 is TGTGCCAGCAGCTCAGGGACAGGGGCGAACACCGGGGAGCTGTTTTTT. The encoded protein is CASSSGTGANTGELFF. This chain uses TRBV13 with TRBJ2-2; 10 positions agree with TRBD1. This CDR3 is built from 16 residues. With V trimmed by 4 bases and J by 0 bases, 2 bases remained unmatched. Germline V gives CDR1 PRHDT, CDR2 FYEKMQ (reference sequence). Drawing the rest from reference TRBV13 and TRBJ2-2, the complete variable domain is AAGVIQSPRHLIKEKRETATLKCYPIPRHDTVYWYQQGPGQDPQFLISFYEKMQSDKGSIPDRFSAQQFSDYHSELNMSSLELGDSALYFCASSSGTGANTGELFFGEGSRLTVL.

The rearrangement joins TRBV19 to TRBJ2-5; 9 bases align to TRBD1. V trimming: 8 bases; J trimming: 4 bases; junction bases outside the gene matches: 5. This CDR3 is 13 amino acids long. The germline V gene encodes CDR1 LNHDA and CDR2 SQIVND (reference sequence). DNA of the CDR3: TGTGCCAGTCGGACAGGGGTTTCAGAGACCCAGTACTTC. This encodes CASRTGVSETQYF.

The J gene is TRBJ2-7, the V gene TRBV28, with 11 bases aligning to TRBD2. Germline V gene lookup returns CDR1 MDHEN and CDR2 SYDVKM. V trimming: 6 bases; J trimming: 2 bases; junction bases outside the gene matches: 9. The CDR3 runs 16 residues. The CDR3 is CASSTAGLAVTYEQYF. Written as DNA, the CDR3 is TGTGCCAGCAGCACCGCGGGACTAGCGGTAACCTACGAGCAGTACTTC.

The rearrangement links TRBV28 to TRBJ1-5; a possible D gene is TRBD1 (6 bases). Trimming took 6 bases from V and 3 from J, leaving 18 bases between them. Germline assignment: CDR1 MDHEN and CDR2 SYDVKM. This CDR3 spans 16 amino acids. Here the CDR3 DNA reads TGTGCCAGCAGCACTGATAGGACAGTTCCCAATCAGCCCCAGCATTTT. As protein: CASSTDRTVPNQPQHF.